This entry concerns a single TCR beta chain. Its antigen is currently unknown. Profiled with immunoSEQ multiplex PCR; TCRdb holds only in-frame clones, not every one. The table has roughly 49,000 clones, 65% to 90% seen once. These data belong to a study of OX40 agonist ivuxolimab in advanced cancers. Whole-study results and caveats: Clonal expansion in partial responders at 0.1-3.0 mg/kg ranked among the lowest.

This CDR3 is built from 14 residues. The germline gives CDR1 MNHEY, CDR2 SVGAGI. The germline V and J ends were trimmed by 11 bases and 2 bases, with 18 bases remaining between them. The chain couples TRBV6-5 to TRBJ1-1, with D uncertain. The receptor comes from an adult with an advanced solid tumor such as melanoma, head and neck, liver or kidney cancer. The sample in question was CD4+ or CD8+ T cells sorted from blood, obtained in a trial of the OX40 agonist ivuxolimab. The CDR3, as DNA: TGTGCCGGCCGAGAGGGCGGAGATAACACTGAAGCTTTCTTT. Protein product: CAGREGGDNTEAFF.